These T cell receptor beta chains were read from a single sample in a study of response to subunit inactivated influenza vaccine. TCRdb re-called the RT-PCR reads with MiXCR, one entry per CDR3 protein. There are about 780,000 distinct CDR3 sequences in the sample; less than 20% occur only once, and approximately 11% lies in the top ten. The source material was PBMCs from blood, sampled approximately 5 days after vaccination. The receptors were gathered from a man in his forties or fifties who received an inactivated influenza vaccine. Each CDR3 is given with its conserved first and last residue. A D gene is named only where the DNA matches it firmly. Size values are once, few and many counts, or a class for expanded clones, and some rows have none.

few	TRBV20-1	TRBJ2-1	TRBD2	TGCAGTGCTACGAGGGGGACTAGCGGGACCCACAATGAGCAGTTCTTC	CSATRGTSGTHNEQFF
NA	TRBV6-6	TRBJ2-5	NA	TGTGCCAGCGGTAGCGGCGAGACCCAGTACTTC	CASGSGETQYF
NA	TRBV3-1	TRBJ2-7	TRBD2	TGTGCCAGCAGCCAAGGGACTAGCGGACCCTACGAGCAGTACTTC	CASSQGTSGPYEQYF
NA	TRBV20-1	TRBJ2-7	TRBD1	TGCAGTGCTTACAGGGGGTCCAACGAGCAGTACTTC	CSAYRGSNEQYF
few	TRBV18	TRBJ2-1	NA	TGTGCCAGCTCAATTAGCGATAACTCCTACAATGAGCAGTTCTTC	CASSISDNSYNEQFF
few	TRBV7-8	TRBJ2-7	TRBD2	TGTGCCAGCAGCTTTATACTAGCGGGAGATGGCGAGCAGTACTTC	CASSFILAGDGEQYF
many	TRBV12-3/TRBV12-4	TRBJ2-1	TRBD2	TGTGCCAGCTCTAGCGGGATGACGAATGAGCAGTTCTTC	CASSSGMTNEQFF
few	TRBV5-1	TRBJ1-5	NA	TGCGCCAGCAGCTTCGGGATTGTAGGGCAGCCCCAGCATTTT	CASSFGIVGQPQHF
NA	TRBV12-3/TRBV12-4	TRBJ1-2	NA	TGTGCCAGCACCCACACCCGACTTTCCTATGGCTACACCTTC	CASTHTRLSYGYTF
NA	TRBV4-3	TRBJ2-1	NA	TGCGCCAGCAGCCTAGTTAGTGACTCCTACAATGAGCAGTTCTTC	CASSLVSDSYNEQFF
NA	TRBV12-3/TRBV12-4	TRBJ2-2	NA	TGTGCCAGCAGTGCTCGGGGTCTAAACACCGGGGAGCTGTTTTTT	CASSARGLNTGELFF
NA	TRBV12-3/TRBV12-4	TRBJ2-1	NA	TGTGCCAGCAGAGGACAGACCCATTCCTCCTACAATGAGCAGTTCTTC	CASRGQTHSSYNEQFF
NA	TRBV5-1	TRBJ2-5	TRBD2	TGCGCCAGCAGCTTGCGGGCGGGAGGGCCGATAGAGACCCAGTACTTC	CASSLRAGGPIETQYF
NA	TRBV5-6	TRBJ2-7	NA	TGTGCCAGCAGCTTGTGGGCAGTTGGTTACGAGCAGTACTTC	CASSLWAVGYEQYF
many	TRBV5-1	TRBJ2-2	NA	TGCGCCAGCAGCCCTCTTGGACCGACGAACACCGGGGAGCTGTTTTTT	CASSPLGPTNTGELFF
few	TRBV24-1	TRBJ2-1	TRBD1	TGTGCCACCAGTGACCCTTCAATTGGGACAGGGGGAACCTACAATGAGCAGTTCTTC	CATSDPSIGTGGTYNEQFF
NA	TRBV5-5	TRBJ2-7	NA	TGTGCCAGCAGCCTCCCAACGTTTACCGAGCAGTACTTC	CASSLPTFTEQYF
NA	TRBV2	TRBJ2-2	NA	TGTGCCAGCAGTAAGGAGGAGGCTTCCGGGGAGCTGTTTTTT	CASSKEEASGELFF
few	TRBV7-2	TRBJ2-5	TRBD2	TGTGCCAGCAGCTTAGAGTCGGGACTAGCTATTGGGACCCAGTACTTC	CASSLESGLAIGTQYF
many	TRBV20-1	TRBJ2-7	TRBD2	TGCAGTGCTAGAAGACTAGCGGGAGACGAGCAGTACTTC	CSARRLAGDEQYF
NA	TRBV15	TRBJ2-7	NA	TGTGCCACCAGCAGAGATCTCGGAATTACGAGCTACGAGCAGTACTTC	CATSRDLGITSYEQYF
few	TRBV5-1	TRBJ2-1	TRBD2	TGCGCCAGCAGCCCGGGACTAGCGGGTGGGCGGTATGAGCAGTTCTTC	CASSPGLAGGRYEQFF
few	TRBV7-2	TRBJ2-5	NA	TGTGCCAGCAGCTTAGCGGGGTTGAGTTGGTCGGAGACCCAGTACTTC	CASSLAGLSWSETQYF
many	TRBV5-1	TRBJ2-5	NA	TGCGCCAGCCGCTCTATTGGGAACTTCGGAGGAGAGACCCAGTACTTC	CASRSIGNFGGETQYF
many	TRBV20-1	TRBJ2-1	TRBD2	TGCAGTGCTAGAAAGACAAGCGGGGGGGCCGATGAGCAGTTCTTC	CSARKTSGGADEQFF
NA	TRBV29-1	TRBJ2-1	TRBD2	TGCAGCGTTATCCGGGAGGGCCCGAATGAGCAGTTCTTC	CSVIREGPNEQFF
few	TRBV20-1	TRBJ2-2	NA	TGCAGTGCTAGGACTGGAACCACCGGGGAGCTGTTTTTT	CSARTGTTGELFF
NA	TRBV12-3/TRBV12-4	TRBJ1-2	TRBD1	TGTGCCACTACAGGGGGCTTTTATGGCTACACCTTC	CATTGGFYGYTF
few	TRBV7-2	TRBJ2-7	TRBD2	TGTGCCAGCAGCTTAGCTGGTAGCGGGGGCCACCCTCGGAAGCAGTACTTC	CASSLAGSGGHPRKQYF
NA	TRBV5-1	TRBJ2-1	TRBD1	TGCGCCAGCAGCCAACGGACAGGGCCCTACAATGAGCAGTTCTTC	CASSQRTGPYNEQFF
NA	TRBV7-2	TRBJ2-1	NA	TGTGCCAGCAGCTTAGCGGGGGGCTCCGTAAACAATGAGCAGTTCTTC	CASSLAGGSVNNEQFF
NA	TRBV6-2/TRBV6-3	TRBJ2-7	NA	TGTGCCAGCACCCTGCCGGGACATAGCTACGAGCAGTACTTC	CASTLPGHSYEQYF
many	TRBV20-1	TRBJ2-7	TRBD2	TGCAGTGCTAGAGGACTAGCGTCCCCCTACGAGCAGTACTTC	CSARGLASPYEQYF
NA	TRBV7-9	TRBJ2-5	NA	TGTGCCAGCAGCCCCGGGAGTAGAAGGGAGACCCAGTACTTC	CASSPGSRRETQYF
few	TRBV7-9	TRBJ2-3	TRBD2	TGTGCCAGCAGCCAGGGACTAGCGGCCGTCGTGGATACGCAGTATTTT	CASSQGLAAVVDTQYF
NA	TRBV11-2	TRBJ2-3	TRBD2	TGTGCCAGCAGCTTAGTCAGGACTAGCGGGAGGTTCATTTCAGATACGCAGTATTTT	CASSLVRTSGRFISDTQYF
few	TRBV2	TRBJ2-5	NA	TGTGCCAGCAGTGGGAACAATGGGGAGACCCAGTACTTC	CASSGNNGETQYF
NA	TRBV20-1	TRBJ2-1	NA	TGCAGTGCTATTAGCTCTAGAGAGGGCTCGGATGAGCAGTTCTTC	CSAISSREGSDEQFF
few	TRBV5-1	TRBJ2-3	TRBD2	TGCGCCAGCAGCTCTTTTTCCGGGGGGTCCACAGATACGCAGTATTTT	CASSSFSGGSTDTQYF